These T cell receptor beta chains were read from a single sample in a study of T cell changes during pregnancy in multiple sclerosis. Sequencing used immunoSEQ multiplex PCR; TCRdb keeps in-frame clones, though not all of them. The table has tens of thousands of clones, around nine tenths seen once. Here the sequenced sample was CD8+ T cells from peripheral blood mononuclear cells, taken in the first trimester of pregnancy. These receptors all stem from a female donor in good health, enrolled as a control in a pregnancy study. Both conserved end residues are part of each CDR3. Fields, in order: CDR3 protein, CDR3 DNA, V gene, clone size, J gene, D gene. The D gene is left open where the match is weak. The size field is filled for only some rows; it gives once, few, many or a size class.

CDR3aa: CASSPQRGGGNEKLFF
CDR3nt: TGTGCCAGCAGCCCTCAGCGGGGGGGTGGTAATGAAAAACTGTTTTTT
v_gene: TRBV11-2
abundance: -
j_gene: TRBJ1-4
d_gene: -

CDR3aa: CASSSGQGKSEAFF
CDR3nt: TGCGCCAGCAGCTCGGGACAGGGGAAATCTGAAGCTTTCTTT
v_gene: TRBV5-1
abundance: -
j_gene: TRBJ1-1
d_gene: TRBD1

CDR3aa: CASSLVGPNSVYSNQPQHF
CDR3nt: TGTGCCAGCAGCTTGGTGGGCCCCAATTCCGTTTATAGCAATCAGCCCCAGCATTTT
v_gene: TRBV5-5
abundance: -
j_gene: TRBJ1-5
d_gene: -

CDR3aa: CASNPGVRYNEQFF
CDR3nt: TGTGCCAGCAACCCGGGGGTCCGCTACAATGAGCAGTTCTTC
v_gene: TRBV27
abundance: -
j_gene: TRBJ2-1
d_gene: -

CDR3aa: CATTGGDPSTDTQYF
CDR3nt: TGTGCCACCACAGGGGGCGACCCTAGCACAGATACGCAGTATTTT
v_gene: TRBV7-9
abundance: -
j_gene: TRBJ2-3
d_gene: TRBD1

CDR3aa: CASSFPGNTDTQYF
CDR3nt: TGTGCCAGCAGTTTCCCCGGGAACACAGATACGCAGTATTTT
v_gene: TRBV28
abundance: -
j_gene: TRBJ2-3
d_gene: -

CDR3aa: CASSLGTGRPMNTEAFF
CDR3nt: TGTGCCAGCAGCTTAGGGACAGGGCGGCCCATGAACACTGAAGCTTTCTTT
v_gene: TRBV7-8
abundance: -
j_gene: TRBJ1-1
d_gene: TRBD1

CDR3aa: CASSQGAGEGYEQYF
CDR3nt: TGTGCCAGCAGCCAGGGAGCGGGAGAGGGCTACGAGCAGTACTTC
v_gene: TRBV4-2
abundance: -
j_gene: TRBJ2-7
d_gene: TRBD2

CDR3aa: CASSQDPGLAGGGQETQYF
CDR3nt: TGCGCCAGCAGCCAAGATCCAGGACTAGCGGGAGGAGGTCAAGAGACCCAGTACTTC
v_gene: TRBV4-1
abundance: -
j_gene: TRBJ2-5
d_gene: TRBD2

CDR3aa: CASSPGAGAHNEQFF
CDR3nt: TGTGCCAGCAGCCCAGGAGCGGGGGCCCACAATGAGCAGTTCTTC
v_gene: TRBV27
abundance: -
j_gene: TRBJ2-1
d_gene: TRBD2

CDR3aa: CASSLTGDSNQPQHF
CDR3nt: TGTGCCAGCAGTTTAACAGGGGATAGCAATCAGCCCCAGCATTTT
v_gene: TRBV27
abundance: -
j_gene: TRBJ1-5
d_gene: TRBD1

CDR3aa: CASSSDRVTYEQYF
CDR3nt: TGTGCCAGCAGCTCGGACAGGGTCACCTACGAGCAGTACTTC
v_gene: TRBV7-9
abundance: -
j_gene: TRBJ2-7
d_gene: TRBD1

CDR3aa: CASSLKSSIYGYTF
CDR3nt: TGTGCCAGCAGCTTAAAATCCAGTATCTATGGCTACACCTTC
v_gene: TRBV13
abundance: once
j_gene: TRBJ1-2
d_gene: -

CDR3aa: CASSGGTSGSYEQYF
CDR3nt: TGTGCCAGTAGTGGGGGGACTAGCGGGAGCTACGAGCAGTACTTC
v_gene: TRBV19
abundance: -
j_gene: TRBJ2-7
d_gene: TRBD2

CDR3aa: CASSVEGGSGGDTEAFF
CDR3nt: TGTGCCAGCAGCGTAGAAGGAGGGTCGGGCGGGGACACTGAAGCTTTCTTT
v_gene: TRBV9
abundance: -
j_gene: TRBJ1-1
d_gene: -

CDR3aa: CASSDGLAGVLETQYF
CDR3nt: TGTGCCAGCAGCGATGGACTAGCGGGAGTTCTCGAGACCCAGTACTTC
v_gene: TRBV2
abundance: -
j_gene: TRBJ2-5
d_gene: TRBD2

CDR3aa: CASSLGYTQYF
CDR3nt: TGTGCCAGCAGCCTCGGGTATACGCAGTATTTT
v_gene: TRBV27
abundance: -
j_gene: TRBJ2-3
d_gene: -

CDR3aa: CSVAVREMNTEAFF
CDR3nt: TGCAGCGTTGCGGTAAGGGAGATGAACACTGAAGCTTTCTTT
v_gene: TRBV29-1
abundance: medium-sized
j_gene: TRBJ1-1
d_gene: -

CDR3aa: CASSFDSYNEQFF
CDR3nt: TGTGCCAGCAGCTTCGACAGCTACAATGAGCAGTTCTTC
v_gene: TRBV11-2
abundance: -
j_gene: TRBJ2-1
d_gene: -

CDR3aa: CASSYGQGSTYEQYF
CDR3nt: TGTGCCAGCAGTTACGGACAGGGGTCTACCTACGAGCAGTACTTC
v_gene: TRBV28
abundance: -
j_gene: TRBJ2-7
d_gene: TRBD1

CDR3aa: CASSLRGFGNEQFF
CDR3nt: TGTGCCAGCAGTTTACGGGGATTTGGGAATGAGCAGTTCTTC
v_gene: TRBV27
abundance: once
j_gene: TRBJ2-1
d_gene: -

CDR3aa: CAIISDGTDKPHVKAFF
CDR3nt: TGTGCCATCATTTCAGACGGGACAGACAAACCACATGTGAAAGCTTTCTTT
v_gene: TRBV9
abundance: -
j_gene: TRBJ1-1
d_gene: TRBD1

CDR3aa: CASSFHSNQPQHF
CDR3nt: TGTGCCAGCAGCTTCCATAGCAATCAGCCCCAGCATTTT
v_gene: TRBV11-1
abundance: -
j_gene: TRBJ1-5
d_gene: -

CDR3aa: CATSRNPGQGDEKLFF
CDR3nt: TGTGCCACCAGCAGAAATCCGGGACAGGGGGATGAAAAACTGTTTTTT
v_gene: TRBV15
abundance: once
j_gene: TRBJ1-4
d_gene: TRBD1

CDR3aa: CAWTNRGQNTEAFF
CDR3nt: TGTGCCTGGACGAACCGGGGACAAAACACTGAAGCTTTCTTT
v_gene: TRBV30
abundance: -
j_gene: TRBJ1-1
d_gene: -

CDR3aa: CASSITGGYTEAFF
CDR3nt: TGCGCCAGCAGCATAACAGGGGGCTATACTGAAGCTTTCTTT
v_gene: TRBV5-1
abundance: -
j_gene: TRBJ1-1
d_gene: TRBD1

CDR3aa: CASSIGGTGGINIQYF
CDR3nt: TGTGCCAGTAGTATAGGCGGGACAGGGGGCATAAACATTCAGTACTTC
v_gene: TRBV19
abundance: -
j_gene: TRBJ2-4
d_gene: TRBD1

CDR3aa: CASSAGGHTDTQYF
CDR3nt: TGTGCCAGCAGTGCGGGGGGGCACACAGATACGCAGTATTTT
v_gene: TRBV6-4
abundance: medium-sized
j_gene: TRBJ2-3
d_gene: TRBD2

CDR3aa: CASTREATGANVLTF
CDR3nt: TGTGCCAGCACCAGGGAGGCAACTGGGGCCAACGTCCTGACTTTC
v_gene: TRBV6-1
abundance: -
j_gene: TRBJ2-6
d_gene: -

CDR3aa: CATSTASGGSYEQYF
CDR3nt: TGTGCCACCAGCACGGCTAGCGGGGGCTCCTACGAGCAGTACTTC
v_gene: TRBV15
abundance: -
j_gene: TRBJ2-7
d_gene: TRBD2

CDR3aa: CAIGDSYYEQYF
CDR3nt: TGTGCCATCGGTGACAGTTACTACGAGCAGTACTTC
v_gene: TRBV10-3
abundance: -
j_gene: TRBJ2-7
d_gene: -

CDR3aa: CASSQGYRDSTDTQYF
CDR3nt: TGCGCCAGCAGCCAAGGGTACAGGGATAGCACAGATACGCAGTATTTT
v_gene: TRBV4-3
abundance: -
j_gene: TRBJ2-3
d_gene: -

CDR3aa: CASSLVAGDVSDTQYF
CDR3nt: TGTGCCAGCAGCCTGGTCGCAGGGGATGTATCAGATACGCAGTATTTT
v_gene: TRBV7-6
abundance: -
j_gene: TRBJ2-3
d_gene: -

CDR3aa: CASSMGSSYEQYF
CDR3nt: TGTGCCAGTAGTATGGGGAGCTCCTACGAGCAGTACTTC
v_gene: TRBV19
abundance: few
j_gene: TRBJ2-7
d_gene: -

CDR3aa: CASSWRLETDTQYF
CDR3nt: TGTGCCAGCAGTTGGCGTCTAGAAACAGATACGCAGTATTTT
v_gene: TRBV6-6
abundance: once
j_gene: TRBJ2-3
d_gene: -

CDR3aa: CASSTQPAYEQYF
CDR3nt: TGTGCCAGTAGTACCCAACCCGCGTACGAGCAGTACTTC
v_gene: TRBV19
abundance: once
j_gene: TRBJ2-7
d_gene: -

CDR3aa: CASSEAFTPGYEQYF
CDR3nt: TGTGCCAGCAGTGAAGCGTTTACACCGGGCTACGAGCAGTACTTC
v_gene: TRBV6-1
abundance: -
j_gene: TRBJ2-7
d_gene: -

CDR3aa: CASSHQGGEYEQYF
CDR3nt: TGTGCCAGCAGCCATCAAGGGGGCGAGTACGAGCAGTACTTC
v_gene: TRBV28
abundance: -
j_gene: TRBJ2-7
d_gene: TRBD1

CDR3aa: CASSFGGGTYNEQFF
CDR3nt: TGTGCCAGCAGTTTCGGCGGGGGGACCTACAATGAGCAGTTCTTC
v_gene: TRBV27
abundance: -
j_gene: TRBJ2-1
d_gene: TRBD2

CDR3aa: CASSLDHSLNEKLFF
CDR3nt: TGTGCCAGCAGCTTAGATCACAGCCTTAATGAAAAACTGTTTTTT
v_gene: TRBV11-2
abundance: -
j_gene: TRBJ1-4
d_gene: -